These T cell receptor beta chains were read from a single sample in a study of blood T cell repertoires in COVID-19. TCRdb's copy holds only in-frame clones and misses some; the assay was immunoSEQ multiplex PCR. Of some 520,000 clones in the sample, approximately 92% were seen once. The sequencing input was peripheral blood. All receptors come from a young man with COVID-19, enrolled during active disease. Both conserved end residues are part of each CDR3. A D gene is named only where the DNA matches it firmly.

V	D	J	CDR3	DNA
TRBV5-4	TRBD1	TRBJ1-6	CASSKQGSSYNSPLHF	TGTGCCAGCAGCAAACAGGGGAGCTCCTATAATTCACCCCTCCACTTT
TRBV5-1	NA	TRBJ2-7	CASSPTPGRDYEQYF	TGCGCCAGCAGCCCTACGCCGGGCAGGGACTACGAGCAGTACTTC
TRBV5-1	TRBD1	TRBJ2-2	CASSLTRTGGNTGELFF	TGCGCCAGCAGCTTGACCCGGACAGGGGGGAACACCGGGGAGCTGTTTTTT
TRBV2	NA	TRBJ1-4	CASSALVISTNEKLFF	TGTGCCAGCAGTGCCTTAGTGATTTCAACTAATGAAAAACTGTTTTTT
TRBV29-1	TRBD1	TRBJ1-5	CSVGQGADQPQHF	TGCAGCGTAGGACAGGGGGCCGATCAGCCCCAGCATTTT
TRBV6-5	NA	TRBJ2-1	CASISLSNEQFF	TGTGCCAGCATATCGCTGAGCAATGAGCAGTTCTTC
TRBV7-2	NA	TRBJ1-1	CASSAQGRRTEAFF	TGTGCCAGCAGCGCACAGGGTAGAAGGACTGAAGCTTTCTTT
TRBV5-1	TRBD1	TRBJ2-2	CASSSLTGGGDGELFF	TGCGCCAGCAGCTCTCTGACAGGGGGAGGCGACGGGGAGCTGTTTTTT
TRBV3-1/TRBV3-2	TRBD1	TRBJ2-7	CASSQLQGALGEQYF	TGTGCCAGCAGCCAGTTACAGGGGGCGCTAGGCGAGCAGTACTTC
TRBV2	NA	TRBJ2-5	CASSEEAGLETQYF	TGTGCCAGCAGTGAGGAGGCGGGGTTGGAGACCCAGTACTTC
TRBV11-2	TRBD1	TRBJ2-7	CASSLVGTGKYEQYF	TGTGCCAGCAGCTTAGTAGGGACAGGGAAGTACGAGCAGTACTTC
TRBV4-1	TRBD1	TRBJ1-1	CASSQPGQGAGNTEAFF	TGCGCCAGCAGCCAACCGGGACAGGGAGCGGGGAACACTGAAGCTTTCTTT